The source of this T cell receptor beta chain is a study of CD8 T cells in Susac syndrome. The length of the CDR3 is 19 residues. CDR1 and CDR2 (germline): SGHRS, YFSETQ. Trimming took 0 bases from V and 2 from J; bases not matched to a gene: 11. It was with random hexamers that about 0.45 to 1 ug RNA was reverse transcribed. TCRdb re-derived calls from the immunoSEQ multiplex PCR reads in MiXCR, one entry per CDR3 protein. The table records around 20,000 distinct CDR3 sequences, 90% to 95% of them present only once. Sequenced: CD8+ T cells from PBMCs. This sequence originates from a human donor in good health. The chain carries TRBV5-1 and TRBJ2-6; the match to TRBD1 covers 7 bases. Here the CDR3 reads CASSLGKDRSYPGANVLTF. CDR3 in DNA: TGCGCCAGCAGCTTGGGGAAGGACAGGAGTTACCCTGGGGCCAACGTCCTGACTTTC.